The source of this TCR beta chain is a study of CXCR3-negative and CXCR3-positive naive CD8 T cells. Whole-study results and caveats: After cryopreservation, CXCR3 expression dropped partially; most assays used fresh PBMCs. Higher TRB CDR3 hydrophobicity marked CXCR3-positive naive cells relative to CXCR3-negative naive cells.

The germline CDR1 and CDR2 sequences are MNHNS and SASEGT. The CDR3 loop spans 12 amino acids. Remarks on this clonotype: Antigen specificity is unknown.

Through 5' RACE with UMI labels, the TRB cDNA libraries were prepared. TCRdb re-called the 5' RACE reads and gives one entry per CDR3 protein, without DNA. In all, the sample yields 130,000 to 150,000 distinct CDR3 sequences. The source is a human donor in good health. Some clones in this sample may be carry-over from other donors' samples. V usage is TRBV6-1 and J usage is TRBJ2-7; checking the TCRdb D call of TRBD2 is not possible without DNA. The sequencing sample was made of naive CXCR3+ CD8+ T cells from blood. Subset here: CD45RO-CCR7+CD27+CD95- naive CD8+ T cells expressing CXCR3 (TNR3+). The CDR3 loop reads CASSQLGDEQYF.